The clone carrying this T cell receptor (beta chain) turned up a few times. The sample comes from a study of blood T cell repertoires in COVID-19. In the study overall: Specimens from acute and convalescent COVID-19 originated in the United States, Italy and Spain. Nucleic acid was either cDNA or gDNA, and it came from T cells, B-cell-depleted T cells, or PBMCs.

Sequenced by immunoSEQ multiplex PCR; TCRdb stores in-frame clones only, minus some. The table records 130,000 or so clones, roughly 91% of them present only once. This clonotype was obtained from a man between 45 and 60 years old with active or convalescent COVID-19. The sample taken for sequencing was peripheral blood.

The CDR3 DNA is TGCGCCAGCAGCCAAGAAGGGACAGAGTTCTATGGCTACACCTTC. It is translated as CASSQEGTEFYGYTF. This sequence joins TRBV4-1 and TRBJ1-2, with 7 bases that match TRBD1. Germline loops: CDR1 MGHRA, CDR2 YSYEKL. The CDR3 runs 15 residues. V gave up 0 bases and J gave up 4 bases; unmatched junction bases: 5.